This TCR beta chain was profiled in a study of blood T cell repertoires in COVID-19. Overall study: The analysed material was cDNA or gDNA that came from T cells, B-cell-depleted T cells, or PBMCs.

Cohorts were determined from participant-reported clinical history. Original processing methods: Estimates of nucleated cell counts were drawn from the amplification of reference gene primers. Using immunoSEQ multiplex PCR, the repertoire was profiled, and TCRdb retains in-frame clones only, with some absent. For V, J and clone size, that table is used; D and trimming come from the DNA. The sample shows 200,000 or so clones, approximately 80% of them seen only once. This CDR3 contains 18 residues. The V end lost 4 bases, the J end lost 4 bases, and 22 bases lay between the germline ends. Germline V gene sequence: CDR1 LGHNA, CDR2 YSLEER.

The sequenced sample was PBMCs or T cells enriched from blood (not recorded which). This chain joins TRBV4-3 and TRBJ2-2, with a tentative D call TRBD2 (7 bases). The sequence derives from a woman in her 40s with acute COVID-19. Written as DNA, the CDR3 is TGCGCCAGCAGCCCGGATTTCCGGGGGGCGGTCGGCACCGGGGAGCTGTTTTTT. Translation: CASSPDFRGAVGTGELFF.